These 3 T cell receptor beta chains share one sample of origin, sequenced in a study of blood T cell repertoires in COVID-19. The assay was immunoSEQ multiplex PCR, and TCRdb's table has in-frame clones only and misses some. Of 350,000 or so clones in the sample, approximately 92% are singletons; the top ten hold around 18%. The sequencing sample was made of PBMCs or T cells enriched from blood (not recorded which). Receptors were obtained from a woman under 40 who had recovered from COVID-19.

The rearrangement links TRBV29-1 to TRBJ2-2; no clear D gene. The CDR3 has 11 amino acids. The V end lost 4 bases, the J end lost 6 bases, and 6 bases lay between the germline ends. CDR1 is SQVTM and CDR2 is ANQGSEA in the germline V gene. The DNA for the CDR3 is TGCAGCGTTGCGACTTCCGGGGAGCTGTTTTTT. Amino acid sequence: CSVATSGELFF.

The V and J genes are TRBV19 and TRBJ2-3; TRBD2 is a possible D gene (6 bases). The germline gives CDR1 LNHDA, CDR2 SQIVND (reference sequence). V shed 0 bases and J shed 5 bases, with 12 bases lying between them. The CDR3 has 15 residues. Here the CDR3 reads CASSIDGSEGDTQYF. The DNA of the CDR3 is TGTGCCAGTAGTATAGATGGTTCGGAGGGAGATACGCAGTATTTT.

The chain combines TRBV29-1 with TRBJ2-1; 7 bases map to TRBD1. Losses at the gene ends were 0 bases for V and 15 bases for J; bases not matched to a gene: 8. In germline, CDR1 is SQVTM, CDR2 ANQGSEA. CDR3 size: 12 residues. The CDR3 region is CSVEDRKGGPFF. As DNA, the CDR3 is TGCAGCGTTGAAGATCGGAAAGGGGGCCCGTTCTTC.